Here is one TCR beta chain with its context. What it binds is not known. These data come from a study of OX40 agonist ivuxolimab in advanced cancers. Study-level findings and limits: Which antigen the expanded peripheral T cells recognized is unknown.

Some clones are missing from TCRdb's copy, which holds only in-frame ones; the method was immunoSEQ multiplex PCR. The sample includes tens of thousands of clones, approximately 94% of them seen just once. V was shortened by 5 bases and J by 12 bases, with 17 bases between the two germline ends. The CDR3 contains 12 residues. Germline V lookup: CDR1 GTSNPN, CDR2 SVGIG (reference sequence). V gene TRBV30 combines with J gene TRBJ2-1; D is undetermined. The specimen was CD4+ or CD8+ T cells sorted from blood, collected in a trial of the OX40 agonist ivuxolimab. The TCR comes from an adult with an advanced solid tumor such as melanoma, head and neck, liver or kidney cancer. The CDR3 loop reads CAWAPPTRGQFF. DNA of the CDR3: TGTGCCTGGGCCCCACCAACTCGCGGGCAGTTCTTC.